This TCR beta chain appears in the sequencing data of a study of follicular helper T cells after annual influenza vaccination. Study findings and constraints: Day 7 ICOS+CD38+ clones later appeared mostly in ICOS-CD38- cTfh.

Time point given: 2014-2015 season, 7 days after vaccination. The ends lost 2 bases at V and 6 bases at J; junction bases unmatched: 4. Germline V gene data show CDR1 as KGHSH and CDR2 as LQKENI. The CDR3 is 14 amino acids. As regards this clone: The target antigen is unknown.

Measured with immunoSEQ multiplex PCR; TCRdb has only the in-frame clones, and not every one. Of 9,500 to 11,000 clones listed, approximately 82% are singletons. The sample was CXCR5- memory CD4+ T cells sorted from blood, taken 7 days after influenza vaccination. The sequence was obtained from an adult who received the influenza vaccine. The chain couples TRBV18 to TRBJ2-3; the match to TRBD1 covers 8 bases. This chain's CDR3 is CASSPRTGRDTQYF. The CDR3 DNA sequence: TGTGCCAGCTCACCAAGGACAGGGCGGGATACGCAGTATTTT.